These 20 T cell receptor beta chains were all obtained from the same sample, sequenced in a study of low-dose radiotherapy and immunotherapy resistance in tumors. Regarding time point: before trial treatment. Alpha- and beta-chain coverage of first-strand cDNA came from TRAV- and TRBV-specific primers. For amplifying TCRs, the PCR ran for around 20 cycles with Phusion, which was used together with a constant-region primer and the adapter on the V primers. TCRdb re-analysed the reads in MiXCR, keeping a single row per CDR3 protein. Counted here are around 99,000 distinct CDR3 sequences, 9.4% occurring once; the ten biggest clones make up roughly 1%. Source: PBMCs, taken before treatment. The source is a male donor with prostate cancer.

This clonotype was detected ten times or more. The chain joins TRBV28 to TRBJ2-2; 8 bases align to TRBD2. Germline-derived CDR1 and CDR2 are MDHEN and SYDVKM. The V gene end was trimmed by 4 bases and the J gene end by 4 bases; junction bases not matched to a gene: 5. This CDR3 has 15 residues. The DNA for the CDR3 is TGTGCCAGCAGTTGGTGGACTAGCCCCACCGGGGAGCTGTTTTTT. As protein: CASSWWTSPTGELFF.

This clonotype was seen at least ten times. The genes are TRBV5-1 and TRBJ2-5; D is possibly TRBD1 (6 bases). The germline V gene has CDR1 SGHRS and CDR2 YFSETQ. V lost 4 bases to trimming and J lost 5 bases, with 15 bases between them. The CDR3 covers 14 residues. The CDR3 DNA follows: TGCGCCAGCAGCACCGGACAGCGAGGGGAGACCCAGTACTTC. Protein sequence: CASSTGQRGETQYF.

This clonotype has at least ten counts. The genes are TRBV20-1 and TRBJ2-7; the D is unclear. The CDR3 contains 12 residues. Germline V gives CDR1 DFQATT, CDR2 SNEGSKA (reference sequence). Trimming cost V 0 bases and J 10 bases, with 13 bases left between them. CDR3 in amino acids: CSARDGPPEQYF. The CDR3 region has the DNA TGCAGTGCTAGAGATGGGCCTCCGGAACAGTACTTC.

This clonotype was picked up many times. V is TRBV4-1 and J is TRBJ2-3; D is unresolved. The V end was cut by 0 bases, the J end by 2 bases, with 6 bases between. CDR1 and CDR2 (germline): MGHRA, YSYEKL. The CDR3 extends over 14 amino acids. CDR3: CASSQDPTTDTQYF. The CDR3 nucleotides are TGCGCCAGCAGCCAAGATCCGACCACAGATACGCAGTATTTT.

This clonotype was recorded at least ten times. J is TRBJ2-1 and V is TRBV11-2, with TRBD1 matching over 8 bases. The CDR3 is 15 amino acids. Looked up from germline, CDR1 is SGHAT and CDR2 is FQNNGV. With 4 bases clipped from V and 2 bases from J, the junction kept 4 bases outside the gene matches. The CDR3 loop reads CASSSPQGAYNEQFF. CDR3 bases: TGTGCCAGCAGCTCCCCACAGGGGGCCTACAATGAGCAGTTCTTC.

This CDR3 is CASSSRASTDTQYF. For the CDR3, the DNA is TGTGCCAGCAGTTCTCGGGCTAGCACAGATACGCAGTATTTT. The chain recombines TRBV9 with TRBJ2-3; D is uncertain. Looked up from germline, CDR1 is SGDLS and CDR2 is YYNGEE. The germline V and J ends were trimmed by 5 bases and 0 bases, with 10 bases remaining between them. This CDR3 contains 14 residues.

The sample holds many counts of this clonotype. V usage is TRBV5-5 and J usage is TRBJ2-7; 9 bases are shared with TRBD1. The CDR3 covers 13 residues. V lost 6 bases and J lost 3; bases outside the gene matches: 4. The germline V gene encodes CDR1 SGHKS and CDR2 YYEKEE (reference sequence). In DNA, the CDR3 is TGTGCCAGCACGGGACAGGGACACTACGAGCAGTACTTC. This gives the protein CASTGQGHYEQYF.

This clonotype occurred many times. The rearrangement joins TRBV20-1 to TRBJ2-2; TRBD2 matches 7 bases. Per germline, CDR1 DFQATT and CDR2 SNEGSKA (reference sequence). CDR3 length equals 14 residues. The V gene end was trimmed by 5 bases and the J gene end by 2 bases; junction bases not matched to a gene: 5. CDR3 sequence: CSARSGKNTGELFF. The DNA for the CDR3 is TGCAGTGCTCGAAGCGGGAAAAACACCGGGGAGCTGTTTTTT.

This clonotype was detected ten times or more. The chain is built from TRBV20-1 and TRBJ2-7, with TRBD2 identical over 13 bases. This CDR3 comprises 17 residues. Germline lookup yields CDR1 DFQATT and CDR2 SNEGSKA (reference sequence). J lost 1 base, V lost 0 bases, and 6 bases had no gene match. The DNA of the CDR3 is TGCAGTGCTAGAGATACTAGCGGGAGGGCCCGGTCCTACGAGCAGTACTTC. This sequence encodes CSARDTSGRARSYEQYF.

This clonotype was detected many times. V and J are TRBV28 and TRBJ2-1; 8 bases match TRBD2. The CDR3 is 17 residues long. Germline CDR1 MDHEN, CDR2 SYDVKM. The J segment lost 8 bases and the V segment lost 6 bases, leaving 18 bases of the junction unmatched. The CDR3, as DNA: TGTGCCAGCAGAGTTTGGGGGGCGGCTCTTAGCGGGGATGAGCAGTTCTTC. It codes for CASRVWGAALSGDEQFF.

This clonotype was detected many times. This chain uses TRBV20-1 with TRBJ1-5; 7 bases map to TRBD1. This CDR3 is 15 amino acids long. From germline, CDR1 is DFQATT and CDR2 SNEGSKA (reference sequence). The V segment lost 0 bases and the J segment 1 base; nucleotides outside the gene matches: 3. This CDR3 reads CSAREGTASNQPQHF. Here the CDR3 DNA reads TGCAGTGCTAGAGAAGGGACAGCGAGCAATCAGCCCCAGCATTTT.

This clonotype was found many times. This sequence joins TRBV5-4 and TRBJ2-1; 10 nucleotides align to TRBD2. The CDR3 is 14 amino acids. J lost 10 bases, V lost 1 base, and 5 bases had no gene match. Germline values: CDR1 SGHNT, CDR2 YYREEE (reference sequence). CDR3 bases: TGTGCCAGCAGCTTGCTAGCGGGAGCTATGGAGCAGTTCTTC. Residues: CASSLLAGAMEQFF.

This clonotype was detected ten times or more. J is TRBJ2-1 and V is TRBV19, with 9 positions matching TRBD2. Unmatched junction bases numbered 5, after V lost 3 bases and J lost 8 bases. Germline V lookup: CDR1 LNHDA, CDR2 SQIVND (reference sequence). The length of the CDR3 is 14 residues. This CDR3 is CASSMGSGSDEQFF. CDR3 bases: TGTGCCAGTAGTATGGGTAGCGGGAGCGATGAGCAGTTCTTC.

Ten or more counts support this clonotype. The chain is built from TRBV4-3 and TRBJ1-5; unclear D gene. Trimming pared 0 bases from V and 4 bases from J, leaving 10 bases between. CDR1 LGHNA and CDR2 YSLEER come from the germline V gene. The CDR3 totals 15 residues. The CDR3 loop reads CASSQDLGRNQPQHF. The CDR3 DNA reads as TGCGCCAGCAGCCAAGATTTAGGCCGGAATCAGCCCCAGCATTTT.

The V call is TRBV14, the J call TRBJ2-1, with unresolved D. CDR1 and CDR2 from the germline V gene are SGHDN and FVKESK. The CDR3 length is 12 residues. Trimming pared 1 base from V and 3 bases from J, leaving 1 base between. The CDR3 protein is CASSQGYNEQFF. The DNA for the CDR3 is TGTGCCAGCAGCCAAGGCTACAATGAGCAGTTCTTC.

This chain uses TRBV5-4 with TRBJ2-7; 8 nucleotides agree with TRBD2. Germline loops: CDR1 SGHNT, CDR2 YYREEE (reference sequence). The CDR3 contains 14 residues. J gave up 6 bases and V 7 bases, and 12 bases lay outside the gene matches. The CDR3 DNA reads TGTGCCAGCGGGGCCGGGACTAGTCCTGTCGAGCAGTACTTC. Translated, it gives CASGAGTSPVEQYF.

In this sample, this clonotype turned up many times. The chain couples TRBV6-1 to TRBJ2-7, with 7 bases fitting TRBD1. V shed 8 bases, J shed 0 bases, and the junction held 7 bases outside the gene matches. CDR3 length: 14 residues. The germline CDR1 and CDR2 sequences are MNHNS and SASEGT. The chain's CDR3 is CASSTTGSSYEQYF. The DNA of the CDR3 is TGTGCCAGCTCCACGACAGGGAGCTCCTACGAGCAGTACTTC.

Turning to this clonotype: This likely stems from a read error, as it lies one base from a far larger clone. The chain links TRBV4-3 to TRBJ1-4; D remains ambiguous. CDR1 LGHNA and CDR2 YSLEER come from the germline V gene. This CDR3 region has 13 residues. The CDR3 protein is CASNQVYPVGCFF. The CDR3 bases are TGCGCCAGCAACCAAGTTTATCCAGTTGGCTGTTTTTTT.

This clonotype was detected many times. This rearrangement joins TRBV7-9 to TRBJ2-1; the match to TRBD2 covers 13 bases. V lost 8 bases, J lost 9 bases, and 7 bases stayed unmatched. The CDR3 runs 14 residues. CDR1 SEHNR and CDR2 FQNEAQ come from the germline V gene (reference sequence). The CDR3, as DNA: TGTGCCAGCCAGGGGACTAGCGGGATGGGTGAGCAGTTCTTC. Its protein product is CASQGTSGMGEQFF.

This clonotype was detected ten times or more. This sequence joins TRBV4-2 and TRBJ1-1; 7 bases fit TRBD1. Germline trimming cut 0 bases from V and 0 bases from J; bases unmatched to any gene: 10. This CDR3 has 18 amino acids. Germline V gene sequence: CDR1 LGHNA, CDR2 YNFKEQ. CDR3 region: CASSQDRGRGYMNTEAFF. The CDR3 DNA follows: TGTGCCAGCAGCCAAGATCGGGGCAGGGGGTACATGAACACTGAAGCTTTCTTT.